The 13 T cell receptor beta chains reported below all come from one sample, sequenced in a study of tumor and adjacent non-tumor tissue in lung cancer. Three rounds of nested PCR, following a modified ARM-PCR protocol, produced the TCRbeta library. TCRdb re-called the multiplex PCR reads with MiXCR, one entry per CDR3 protein. The table includes 65,000 to 95,000 distinct CDR3 sequences, about two thirds detected once. The template was RNA from unsorted bulk tissue. Material for sequencing was lung tumor tissue. The receptors come from an older woman with non-small cell lung cancer.

There are many counts of this clonotype. In nucleotides, the CDR3 is TGTGCCAGCAGTTTTTATGGCGGGACGGCAGCTTTCTTT. It is translated as CASSFYGGTAAFF. The V call is TRBV12-3 or TRBV12-4, the J call TRBJ1-1; D might be TRBD1 (5 bases). This CDR3 spans 13 amino acids. Trimming pared 3 bases from V and 10 bases from J, leaving 15 bases between.

With respect to this clonotype: One junction end disagrees with the germline gene, perhaps due to a read error. The chain links TRBV4-2 to TRBJ1-2; 9 nucleotides agree with TRBD1. Germline V CDR1 and CDR2: LGHNA, YNFKEQ. CDR3 length: 16 residues. The CDR3: CASNQEQGALLYGYTF. As DNA, the CDR3 is TGTGCCAGCAACCAAGAACAGGGGGCGTTACTCTATGGCTACACGTTC.

Worth noting for this clonotype: Sequence at one end of the junction differs from germline and may be a read error. CDR3 sequence: CAGSFGGATGNTIYF. CDR3 nucleotides: TGCGCCGGCAGCTTCGGCGGGGCTACTGGAAACACCATATATTTT. The rearrangement joins TRBV5-1 to TRBJ1-3; D is perhaps TRBD1 (5 bases). This CDR3 spans 15 amino acids. Germline loops: CDR1 SGHRS, CDR2 YFSETQ.

As for this clonotype: This may arise from a read error, as a much more abundant clone is one base away. The chain has TRBV5-1 and TRBJ1-3; D gene uncertain. The CDR3 has 15 residues. Germline V lookup: CDR1 SGHRS, CDR2 YFSETQ. The germline V and J ends were trimmed by 6 bases and 0 bases, with 13 bases remaining between them. CDR3 DNA sequence: TGCGCCAGCAACCTCGACTGGAGCTCTGGAAACACCATATATTTT. Translating gives CASNLDWSSGNTIYF.

The sample holds one count of this clonotype. Being one base from a much bigger clone, this may be a read error. This rearrangement joins TRBV7-3 to TRBJ2-3; perhaps TRBD2 as D (5 bases). The germline V and J ends were trimmed by 5 bases and 4 bases, with 16 bases remaining between them. CDR3 size: 15 residues. Germline values: CDR1 SGHTA, CDR2 FQGTGA. CDR3 sequence reads: CASSPTTGNADTQYF. The CDR3 DNA reads TGTGCCAGCAGCCCAACTACCGGGAACGCAGATACGCAGTATTTT.

This clonotype was picked up a small number of times. The CDR3, as DNA: TGTGCCAGCAGTGCCGTGGGGGACTCCGGAGGAAATCTGTTTTTT. As protein: CASSAVGDSGGNLFF. The chain has TRBV12-3 or TRBV12-4 and TRBJ1-4; weak D call: TRBD1 (5 bases). V was clipped by 5 bases and J by 14 bases, with 24 bases between them. This CDR3 has 15 amino acids.

This clonotype is deemed medium-sized. The chain has TRBV6-5 and TRBJ1-2, with a possible D match to TRBD1 (5 bases). Germline lookup yields CDR1 MNHEY and CDR2 SVGAGI. This CDR3 spans 14 amino acids. Trimming took off 7 bases at V and 1 base at J, with 13 bases between the two ends. The CDR3 DNA is TGTGCCAGCACCTACCAGGGAAGTAACTATGGCTACACCTTC. It specifies CASTYQGSNYGYTF.

About this clonotype: At one end, the junction sequence differs from germline, possibly due to a read error. This chain uses TRBV12-3 or TRBV12-4 with TRBJ1-5; D is unresolved. The CDR3 runs 12 residues. CDR3 region: CASSLRPEPQLF. The DNA for the CDR3 is TGTGCCAGCAGTTTACGTCCTGAGCCACAGCTTTTT.

Points on this clonotype: The junction departs from the called germline gene at one end, perhaps through a read error. The J gene is TRBJ2-7, the V gene TRBV11-3; the D is unclear. Germline V gives CDR1 SGHNT, CDR2 YENEEA. The CDR3 runs to 13 residues. The CDR3 reads CASCLVGSYEQYF. The CDR3 nucleotides read TGTGCCAGCTGCTTAGTGGGCTCCTACGAGCAGTACTTC.

As regards this clonotype: One end of the junction fails to match germline, which may point to a read error. The rearrangement joins TRBV6-1 to TRBJ1-5, with 8 nucleotides matching TRBD1. Germline V gene data show CDR1 as MNHNS and CDR2 as SASEGT. The CDR3 loop spans 15 amino acids. CDR3 region: CASSGGDRYRGPRHF. Written as DNA, the CDR3 is TGTGCCAGCAGTGGAGGGGACAGGTATCGGGGGCCCCGGCATTTT.

Regarding this clonotype: One end of the junction fails to match germline, which may point to a read error. The gene calls are TRBV6-5 and TRBJ1-1; TRBD1 matches 10 bases. CDR1 is MNHEY and CDR2 is SVGAGI in the germline V gene. The CDR3 extends over 17 amino acids. The CDR3 reads CSSSYSRTGGLNIEAFF. The CDR3 DNA is TGTTCCAGCAGTTATTCTCGGACAGGGGGATTGAACATTGAAGCTTTCTTT.

For this clonotype: The junction and the germline gene differ at one end; a read error may be behind it. The chain joins TRBV6-1 to TRBJ2-1; D possibly corresponds to TRBD2 (6 bases). Germline CDR1 reads MNHNS; CDR2 reads SASEGT. The CDR3 contains 15 residues. The CDR3 reads CASSVVPSEDNEQFF. CDR3 coding DNA: TGTGCCAGCAGTGTAGTGCCTAGCGAAGACAATGAGCAGTTCTTT.

A word on this clonotype: The germline gene is not matched at one end of the junction; a read error may be the cause. V is TRBV12-3 or TRBV12-4 and J is TRBJ1-3; D not certain. The CDR3 spans 14 residues. CDR3 protein: CGSSRPGSGNTIYF. The DNA for the CDR3 is TGTGGCAGCAGCCGGCCGGGTTCTGGAAATACCATATATTTT.